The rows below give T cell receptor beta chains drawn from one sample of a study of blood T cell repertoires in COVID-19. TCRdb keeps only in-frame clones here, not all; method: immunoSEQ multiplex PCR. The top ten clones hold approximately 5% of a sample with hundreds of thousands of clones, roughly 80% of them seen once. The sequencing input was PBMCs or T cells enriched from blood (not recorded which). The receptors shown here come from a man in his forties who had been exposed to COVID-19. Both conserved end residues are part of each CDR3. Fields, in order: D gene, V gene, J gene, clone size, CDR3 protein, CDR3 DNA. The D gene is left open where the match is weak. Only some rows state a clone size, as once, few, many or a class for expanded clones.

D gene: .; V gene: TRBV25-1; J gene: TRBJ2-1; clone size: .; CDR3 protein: CASSDQRLYNEQFF; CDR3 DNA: TGTGCCAGCAGTGACCAGCGCCTTTACAATGAGCAGTTCTTC
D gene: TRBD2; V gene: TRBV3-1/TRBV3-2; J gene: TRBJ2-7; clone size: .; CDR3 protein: CASSSSGSSYEQYF; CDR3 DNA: TGTGCCAGCAGCAGTAGCGGGAGCTCCTACGAGCAGTACTTC
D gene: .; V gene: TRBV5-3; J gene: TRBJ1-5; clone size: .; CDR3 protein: CARSNGRGGNQPQHF; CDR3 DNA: TGTGCCAGAAGTAACGGGCGGGGTGGCAATCAGCCCCAGCATTTT
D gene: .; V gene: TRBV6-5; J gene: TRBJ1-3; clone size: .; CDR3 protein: CASSSGGPGNTIYF; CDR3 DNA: TGTGCCAGCAGTTCCGGGGGACCTGGAAACACCATATATTTT
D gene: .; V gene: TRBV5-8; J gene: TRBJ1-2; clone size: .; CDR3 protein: CASSAGGYTF; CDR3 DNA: TGTGCCAGCAGCGCCGGGGGCTACACCTTC
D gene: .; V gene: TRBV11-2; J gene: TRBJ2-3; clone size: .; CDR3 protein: CASSFLRTGADTQYF; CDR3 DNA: TGTGCCAGCAGCTTTCTTCGCACAGGCGCAGATACGCAGTATTTT
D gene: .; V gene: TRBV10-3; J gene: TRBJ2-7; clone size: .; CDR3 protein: CAIGNSATGSYEQYF; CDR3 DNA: TGTGCCATTGGGAATTCAGCGACAGGCTCCTACGAGCAGTACTTC
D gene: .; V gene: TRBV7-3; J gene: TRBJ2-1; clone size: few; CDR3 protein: CASSLSELPYNEQFF; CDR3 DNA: TGTGCCAGCAGCTTGTCCGAGTTACCGTACAATGAGCAGTTCTTC
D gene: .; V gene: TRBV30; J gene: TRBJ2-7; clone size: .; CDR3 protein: CAWKNPGHPLFF; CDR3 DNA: TGTGCCTGGAAAAACCCGGGACACCCATTATTCTTC
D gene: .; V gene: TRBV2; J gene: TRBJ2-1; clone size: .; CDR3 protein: CASHVQVSYNEQFF; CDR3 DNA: TGTGCCAGCCACGTTCAGGTATCCTACAATGAGCAGTTCTTC
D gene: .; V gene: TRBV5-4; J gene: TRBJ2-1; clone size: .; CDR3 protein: CASSFGGNNEQFF; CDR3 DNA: TGTGCCAGCAGCTTTGGAGGAAACAATGAGCAGTTCTTC
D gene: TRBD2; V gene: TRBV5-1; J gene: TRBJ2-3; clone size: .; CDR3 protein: CASSPGGRADTQYF; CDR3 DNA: TGCGCCAGCAGCCCCGGGGGGAGGGCAGATACGCAGTATTTT
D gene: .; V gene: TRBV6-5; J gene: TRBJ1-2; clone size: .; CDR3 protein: CASTPSAGENYGYTF; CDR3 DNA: TGTGCCAGCACCCCTTCGGCAGGCGAAAACTATGGCTACACCTTC
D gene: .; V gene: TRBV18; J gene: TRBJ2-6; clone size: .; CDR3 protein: CASSAGSGANVLTF; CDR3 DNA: TGTGCCAGCTCGGCAGGGTCTGGGGCCAACGTCCTGACTTTC
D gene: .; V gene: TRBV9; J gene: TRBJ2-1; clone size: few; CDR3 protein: CASSTGGRGYNEQFF; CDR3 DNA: TGTGCCAGCAGCACGGGGGGTAGGGGGTACAATGAGCAGTTCTTC
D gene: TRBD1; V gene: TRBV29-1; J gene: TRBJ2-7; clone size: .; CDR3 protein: CSARTGTGSYEQYF; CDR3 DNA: TGCAGCGCTAGAACCGGGACAGGCTCCTACGAGCAGTACTTC